This T cell receptor (beta chain) was identified in a study of blood T cells in healthy people across ages. For the second PCR, which ran for about 6 to 11 cycles, a sample-barcoded 5' primer and a J-beta primer mix were used. TCRdb itself ran the 5' RACE reads through MiXCR, one entry per CDR3 protein. The data show about 1,000,000 distinct CDR3 sequences, 40% to 50% seen once. The CDR3 spans 15 residues. Germline assignment: CDR1 SGHRS and CDR2 YFSETQ. Trimming left V 5 bases short and J 4 bases short, with 15 bases between. This clonotype appeared a single time. Antigen: not known. Points from the study as a whole: Whereas aged donors had fewer naive CD4+ cells, long-lived donors had more of them and higher diversity.

Specimen: blood. This clonotype originated in an older woman in good health. The chain carries TRBV5-1 and TRBJ1-4, with D hard to call. CDR3 residues: CASRTTPGINEKLFF. CDR3 DNA sequence: TGCGCCAGCAGGACGACACCGGGCATTAATGAAAAACTGTTTTTT.